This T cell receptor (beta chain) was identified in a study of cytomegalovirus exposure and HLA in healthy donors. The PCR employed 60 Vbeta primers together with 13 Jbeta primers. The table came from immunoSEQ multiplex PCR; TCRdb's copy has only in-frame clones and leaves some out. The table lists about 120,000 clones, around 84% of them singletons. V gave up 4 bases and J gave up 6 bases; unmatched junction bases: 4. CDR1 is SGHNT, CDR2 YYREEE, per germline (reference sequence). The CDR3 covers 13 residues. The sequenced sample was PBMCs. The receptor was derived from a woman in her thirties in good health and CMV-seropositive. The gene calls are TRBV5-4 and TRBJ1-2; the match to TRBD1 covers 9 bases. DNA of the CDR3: TGTGCCAGCAGCCTGACAGGGGGAAATGGCTACACCTTC. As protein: CASSLTGGNGYTF. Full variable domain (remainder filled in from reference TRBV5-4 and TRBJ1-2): ETGVTQSPTHLIKTRGQQVTLRCSSQSGHNTVSWYQQALGQGPQFIFQYYREEENGRGNFPPRFSGLQFPNYSSELNVNALELDDSALYLCASSLTGGNGYTFGSGTRLTVV.